This TCR beta chain is from a study of cytomegalovirus exposure and HLA in healthy donors. Study details: Earlier sequencing of about 200 million T cells yielded approximately 120 million unique TCR beta sequences. Broader study findings: Reported performance of the classifier showed diagnosis of cytomegalovirus status with high specificity and sensitivity.

The V gene end was trimmed by 4 bases and the J gene end by 8 bases; junction bases not matched to a gene: 9. Germline V gene lookup returns CDR1 SGDLS and CDR2 YYNGEE. There are 14 residues in the CDR3. As regards this clone: Its antigen remains unknown.

It was with 60 Vbeta and 13 Jbeta primers that the PCR ran. Sequencing used immunoSEQ multiplex PCR; TCRdb keeps in-frame clones, though not all of them. The profile covers about 160,000 clones, with about 80% appearing a single time and around 4.5% taken by the ten largest. Sequenced sample: PBMCs. The TCR originated in a man between 25 and 39 years old in good health and CMV-seronegative. V is TRBV9 and J is TRBJ2-1; 7 nucleotides match TRBD2. This CDR3 is CASSIGLENHEQFF. The CDR3 DNA sequence: TGTGCCAGCAGCATTGGACTAGAAAACCATGAGCAGTTCTTC.